Here is one T cell receptor beta chain with its context. The clone's antigen remains unknown. Within one base of it there is no much larger clone, and no base qualities were kept. The study profiled bulk TCR beta-chain repertoires in matched peripheral blood, tumor and adjacent normal breast tissue taken from fewer than 20 patients with early-stage breast cancer. Before surgery, whole blood (about 4.5-10 mL) was collected into EDTA tubes and processed within 2 hours. Peripheral blood mononuclear cells were isolated by Ficoll-Paque centrifugation in SepMate-50 tubes. PBMCs were cryopreserved in aliquots of roughly 1.9 to 4.5 million cells in around 90% FBS with about 10% DMSO and kept in liquid nitrogen. The Qiagen AllPrep DNA/RNA Mini kit was used to extract genomic DNA. The CDR3 measures 18 amino acids from cysteine to phenylalanine. Here the CDR3 DNA is all that survives: 54 bases in frame from base 1. V and J are trimmed by 4 bases and 1 base, and the gene matches miss 9 bases of the junction. The germline V gene provides CDR1 SGHVS and CDR2 FNYEAQ.

The source of the sample is a study of early stage breast cancer tumors (dated by TCRdb to about 2017). For the study in its entirety: Of the 15 to 20 invasive breast tumors, approximately 11 were found to be estrogen receptor-positive, progesterone receptor-positive and HER2-negative. About 70% of the 12 ER+/PR+/HER2- tumors were invasive ductal carcinomas, while the other four were invasive lobular carcinomas. The average read coverage per sample was roughly 10-fold. The samples as a whole yielded about 2,400,000 detected templates, corresponding to over a million unique clonotypes. Summary of the overall study and its limitations: The small cohort size prevented analysis by tumor subtype. Enriched TCRB sequences shared across patients were found to be mostly commonly generated sequences that were unlikely to play an important role in the tumor microenvironment. Chain pairing and functional markers such as CD4, CD8 and FOXP3 were not captured by bulk genomic DNA sequencing of unsorted cells. Tumors showed about 2.5-fold higher T cell density and higher clonality than adjacent normal breast tissue. Repertoires from blood and normal breast were more alike than repertoires from blood and tumor, and in about 90% of the 16 patients, comparing each tissue with blood separated tumor from normal.

Every sample was amplified as two independent genomic DNA replicates, using roughly 0.45 ug for blood and approximately 1.4 ug for tumor or normal breast. TCRB sequencing of genomic DNA was carried out with the ImmunoSeq Intro kit according to the manufacturer's instructions. Multiplex PCR ran about 31 cycles with proprietary primers and spike-in control sequences for absolute quantification. Single-end 150-bp reads were used to sequence an 87-bp fragment spanning the CDR3 and the flanking V and J genes. Each lane of an Illumina MiSeq using version 3.0 chemistry carried seven multiplexed samples, with two replicates per sample. The original pipeline was this. Raw data were processed with the vendor's proprietary pipeline, and both replicates were merged into a single result per sample. Clonotypes were defined as productive rearrangements sharing the V-gene family, CDR3 amino acid sequence and J-gene segment. Clonality was calculated as 1 minus the normalized Shannon entropy (Pielou evenness) of TCRB abundances. T cell density was estimated by dividing total templates by the number of input cells inferred from the DNA input amount. Total repertoire diversity and clonality were estimated with Recon using default parameters. Clonotypes with over 0.1% abundance in tumor and at least 32-fold higher abundance in tumor than in normal breast were defined as tumor-enriched. Not all clones reach the TCRdb copy of this immuneACCESS table, which keeps in-frame sequences only. Checked studies attribute under half of the gap to unresolved V genes and leave the rest unexplained. The DNA gave D and trimming, while V, J and clone size come from that table. The sample includes roughly 57,000 clones, with 85% to 95% observed a single time. Together, the top ten hold 5% of the sample.

The sequence is built from TRBV7-6 and TRBJ1-3; 11 of the junction bases match TRBD1. The sequence derives from a person aged 65-85 years with breast cancer. The sequenced material came from blood. DNA sequence: TGTGCCAGCAGCTCCACACCCCGGGACAGGGGGTCTGGAAACACCATATATTTT. This yields the protein CASSSTPRDRGSGNTIYF. The full variable domain, completed from the reference TRBV7-6 and TRBJ1-3 proteins outside the CDR3, reads GAGVSQSPRYKVTKRGQDVALRCDPISGHVSLYWYRQALGQGPEFLTYFNYEAQQDKSGLPNDRFSAERPEGSISTLTIQRTEQRDSAMYRCASSSTPRDRGSGNTIYFGEGSWLTVV.